These T cell receptor beta chains were read from a single sample in a study of beta chain features in type 1 diabetes. TCRdb's table, derived via immunoSEQ multiplex PCR, lists solely in-frame clones and lacks some. The sample holds some 900,000 clones, roughly 15% seen once. Sequencing was done on a sample of naive CD4+ T cells from blood. Receptors originate from a woman under 30 in good health. The CDR3 runs from the conserved cysteine through the conserved F or W. Each record gives: clone size, J gene, V gene, CDR3 length, D gene, CDR3 protein, CDR3 DNA. A D gene is named only where the DNA matches it firmly. Some rows have no size entry. The others give once, few or many, or a class for an expanded clone.

size: few; J: TRBJ2-3; V: TRBV2; length: 15; D: .; CDR3: CASRMGLPLTDTQYF; DNA: TGTGCCAGCAGGATGGGCCTCCCCCTCACAGATACGCAGTATTTT
size: few; J: TRBJ2-7; V: TRBV25-1; length: 16; D: .; CDR3: CASSDRASPHPYEQYF; DNA: TGTGCCAGCAGTGACCGGGCCAGCCCGCACCCCTACGAGCAGTACTTC
size: few; J: TRBJ2-1; V: TRBV5-1; length: 14; D: .; CDR3: CASSQGQSYNEQFF; DNA: TGCGCCAGCAGCCAAGGACAGTCCTACAATGAGCAGTTCTTC
size: few; J: TRBJ2-1; V: TRBV10-3; length: 11; D: .; CDR3: CAISERGEQFF; DNA: TGTGCCATCAGTGAGAGGGGGGAGCAGTTCTTC
size: few; J: TRBJ2-1; V: TRBV7-2; length: 16; D: .; CDR3: CASSLVALSSYNEQFF; DNA: TGTGCCAGCAGCTTAGTGGCCCTTAGCTCCTACAATGAGCAGTTCTTC
size: .; J: TRBJ2-7; V: TRBV15; length: 16; D: TRBD1; CDR3: CATSRHRDRGSYEQYF; DNA: TGTGCCACCAGCAGACACCGGGACAGGGGTTCCTACGAGCAGTACTTC
size: .; J: TRBJ2-3; V: TRBV18; length: 17; D: TRBD2; CDR3: CASSPPLRTSGTNTQYF; DNA: TGTGCCAGCTCACCGCCACTCCGGACTAGCGGGACGAATACGCAGTATTTT
size: few; J: TRBJ2-1; V: TRBV5-1; length: 19; D: TRBD2; CDR3: CASSLRASGRARPHHEQFF; DNA: TGCGCCAGCAGCCTGAGGGCTAGCGGGAGGGCCAGGCCCCACCATGAGCAGTTCTTC
size: .; J: TRBJ2-6; V: TRBV4-2; length: 21; D: TRBD2; CDR3: CASSQVSKIGGLSSGANVLTF; DNA: TGTGCCAGCAGCCAAGTCTCCAAGATCGGGGGGTTAAGCTCTGGGGCCAACGTCCTGACTTTC
size: .; J: TRBJ2-1; V: TRBV18; length: 13; D: .; CDR3: CASSPGADDEQFF; DNA: TGTGCCAGCTCACCCGGAGCTGACGATGAGCAGTTCTTC
size: .; J: TRBJ1-5; V: TRBV14; length: 14; D: TRBD1; CDR3: CASGKDRGGQPQHF; DNA: TGTGCCAGCGGTAAGGACAGGGGTGGTCAGCCCCAGCATTTT
size: .; J: TRBJ2-7; V: TRBV29-1; length: 13; D: TRBD1; CDR3: CSVDSGQAYEQYF; DNA: TGCAGCGTCGATTCGGGACAGGCCTACGAGCAGTACTTC
size: .; J: TRBJ2-7; V: TRBV11-2; length: 14; D: .; CDR3: CASSRSRDAYEQYF; DNA: TGTGCCAGCAGCCGTTCCCGGGATGCCTACGAGCAGTACTTC
size: .; J: TRBJ2-6; V: TRBV28; length: 16; D: .; CDR3: CASTAWGYSGANVLTF; DNA: TGTGCCAGCACCGCATGGGGCTACTCTGGGGCCAACGTCCTGACTTTC
size: few; J: TRBJ2-7; V: TRBV2; length: 14; D: .; CDR3: CASSRGAGSYEQYF; DNA: TGTGCCAGCAGCAGAGGGGCGGGCTCCTACGAGCAGTACTTC
size: few; J: TRBJ2-5; V: TRBV4-3; length: 15; D: .; CDR3: CASSQDWYSQETQYF; DNA: TGCGCCAGCAGCCAAGATTGGTACAGCCAAGAGACCCAGTACTTC
size: .; J: TRBJ2-5; V: TRBV5-1; length: 13; D: .; CDR3: CASSMDTRETQYF; DNA: TGCGCCAGCAGCATGGACACGAGGGAGACCCAGTACTTC
size: few; J: TRBJ1-3; V: TRBV29-1; length: 13; D: .; CDR3: CSVATGPGNTIYF; DNA: TGCAGCGTTGCGACCGGGCCGGGAAACACCATATATTTT
size: few; J: TRBJ2-3; V: TRBV4-2; length: 12; D: .; CDR3: CASSPRGDTQYF; DNA: TGTGCCAGCAGCCCACGGGGGGATACGCAGTATTTT
size: few; J: TRBJ2-1; V: TRBV7-9; length: 12; D: .; CDR3: CASSLVDRGMFF; DNA: TGTGCCAGCAGCTTAGTAGATCGGGGTATGTTCTTC
size: .; J: TRBJ2-6; V: TRBV11-1; length: 17; D: .; CDR3: CASSLDSRGSGANVLTF; DNA: TGTGCCAGCAGCTTAGACTCCAGGGGATCCGGGGCCAACGTCCTGACTTTC
size: .; J: TRBJ2-3; V: TRBV7-9; length: 17; D: .; CDR3: CASSLVGFSGSTDTQYF; DNA: TGTGCCAGCAGCTTAGTTGGTTTTTCCGGAAGCACAGATACGCAGTATTTT
size: few; J: TRBJ2-1; V: TRBV18; length: 15; D: .; CDR3: CASSPREGEGNEQFF; DNA: TGTGCCAGCTCACCGCGAGAAGGAGAGGGTAATGAGCAGTTCTTC
size: .; J: TRBJ1-3; V: TRBV10-3; length: 14; D: .; CDR3: CATRDTYSGNTIYF; DNA: TGTGCCACCCGGGACACATACTCTGGAAACACCATATATTTT
size: few; J: TRBJ2-2; V: TRBV19; length: 15; D: .; CDR3: CASSYQGLSTGELFF; DNA: TGTGCCAGTAGTTATCAGGGACTCTCCACCGGGGAGCTGTTTTTT
size: few; J: TRBJ1-1; V: TRBV7-2; length: 15; D: .; CDR3: CASSSKGGAAEEAFF; DNA: TGTGCCAGCAGCTCCAAAGGCGGGGCGGCAGAAGAAGCTTTCTTT
size: .; J: TRBJ2-7; V: TRBV2; length: 11; D: .; CDR3: CASSEGNREYF; DNA: TGTGCCAGCAGTGAGGGGAACAGGGAGTACTTC
size: .; J: TRBJ2-5; V: TRBV25-1; length: 12; D: .; CDR3: CASRDRKETQYF; DNA: TGTGCCAGCAGGGACAGAAAAGAGACCCAGTACTTC
size: .; J: TRBJ2-1; V: TRBV5-6; length: 14; D: TRBD1; CDR3: CASCRGPSYNEQFF; DNA: TGTGCCAGCTGCAGGGGGCCCTCCTACAATGAGCAGTTCTTC
size: .; J: TRBJ1-4; V: TRBV5-4; length: 15; D: .; CDR3: CASSIQGSTNEKLFF; DNA: TGTGCCAGCAGCATTCAGGGTTCAACTAATGAAAAACTGTTTTTT
size: .; J: TRBJ2-1; V: TRBV10-2; length: 14; D: TRBD1; CDR3: CASRGTGGLNEQFF; DNA: TGCGCCAGCAGAGGGACAGGGGGCTTGAATGAGCAGTTCTTC
size: .; J: TRBJ2-5; V: TRBV5-1; length: 14; D: .; CDR3: CASSPGHPQETQYF; DNA: TGCGCCAGCAGCCCGGGACATCCGCAAGAGACCCAGTACTTC
size: few; J: TRBJ2-3; V: TRBV9; length: 13; D: .; CDR3: CASSVALTDTQYF; DNA: TGTGCCAGCAGCGTAGCCCTTACAGATACGCAGTATTTT
size: .; J: TRBJ2-6; V: TRBV11-2; length: 14; D: .; CDR3: CASSLIQGPNVLTF; DNA: TGTGCCAGCAGCTTAATCCAGGGGCCCAACGTCCTGACTTTC
size: .; J: TRBJ2-5; V: TRBV9; length: 19; D: TRBD2; CDR3: CASSAQRSSGSIGGETQYF; DNA: TGTGCCAGCAGCGCCCAACGATCTAGCGGGAGTATTGGGGGAGAGACCCAGTACTTC
size: few; J: TRBJ1-1; V: TRBV28; length: 15; D: TRBD1; CDR3: CASSSPGQGGTEAFF; DNA: TGTGCCAGCAGTTCACCGGGACAGGGGGGCACTGAAGCTTTCTTT
size: .; J: TRBJ2-5; V: TRBV18; length: 13; D: .; CDR3: CASSRTAKETQYF; DNA: TGTGCCAGCTCACGGACAGCAAAAGAGACCCAGTACTTC
size: few; J: TRBJ2-5; V: TRBV18; length: 15; D: .; CDR3: CASSPLLDSQETQYF; DNA: TGTGCCAGCTCACCATTGTTGGACAGCCAAGAGACCCAGTACTTC
size: .; J: TRBJ2-2; V: TRBV7-9; length: 16; D: .; CDR3: CASSLSRVSNTGELFF; DNA: TGTGCCAGCAGCTTAAGCAGGGTGTCGAACACCGGGGAGCTGTTTTTT
size: .; J: TRBJ2-5; V: TRBV18; length: 15; D: TRBD2; CDR3: CASSPGLAGRETQYF; DNA: TGTGCCAGCTCACCGGGACTAGCGGGAAGAGAGACCCAGTACTTC
size: .; J: TRBJ2-1; V: TRBV9; length: 15; D: .; CDR3: CASSQDRLNYNEQFF; DNA: TGTGCCAGCAGCCAAGACAGATTGAACTACAATGAGCAGTTCTTC